The 2 T cell receptor beta chains reported below all come from one sample, sequenced in a study of cytomegalovirus exposure and HLA in healthy donors. The study ran its PCR with 60 Vbeta and 13 Jbeta primers. Assay used: immunoSEQ multiplex PCR; TCRdb lists only in-frame clones, some missing. The table shows 100,000 to 150,000 clones, with approximately 82% occurring only once. The sample taken for sequencing was PBMCs. The receptors shown here come from a female donor in good health and CMV-seronegative.

The J gene is TRBJ1-1, the V gene TRBV10-1; TRBD1 agrees at 7 bases. Unmatched junction bases numbered 8, after V lost 6 bases and J lost 7 bases. The CDR3 runs 13 residues. CDR1 and CDR2 from the germline V gene are WNHNN and SYGVQD (reference sequence). As DNA, the CDR3 is TGCGCCAGCAGGTCTACAGGGGAGCGTGAAGCTTTCTTT. It specifies CASRSTGEREAFF.

Written as DNA, the CDR3 is TGCAGCGTTGAAAAGGACTCTTACTCCTACGAGCAGTACTTC. The encoded protein is CSVEKDSYSYEQYF. The rearrangement links TRBV29-1 to TRBJ2-7; D may be TRBD2 (5 bases). Trimming left V 2 bases short and J 0 bases short, with 11 bases between. The length of the CDR3 is 14 residues. Germline values: CDR1 SQVTM, CDR2 ANQGSEA.